This T cell receptor (beta chain) stems from a study of blood T cell repertoires in COVID-19. At the level of the study: The United States, Italy and Spain were the sources of the acute and convalescent COVID-19 samples. The cDNA or gDNA used as material had been derived from T cells, B-cell-depleted T cells, or PBMCs.

In the authors' workflow: Estimation of nucleated cell counts relied on the amplification of reference gene primers. The protocol was immunoSEQ multiplex PCR, while the TCRdb copy is restricted to in-frame clones and leaves out a portion. The V and J calls and clone size are taken from that table; D and trimming were inferred from the DNA. The repertoire holds approximately 78,000 clones, with roughly 83% as singletons. V lost 5 bases, J lost 3 bases, and 7 bases lay in between. Per germline, CDR1 KGHDR and CDR2 SFDVKD. The CDR3 runs to 13 residues. This clone was observed a few times. V is TRBV24-1 and J is TRBJ1-5; tentatively, D is TRBD1 (5 bases). Sequencing was performed on peripheral blood. The source of this sequence is an elderly woman with acute or convalescent COVID-19. The DNA for the CDR3 is TGTGCCACCAGTGCACAGGACAATCAGCCCCAGCATTTT. Translation gives CATSAQDNQPQHF.